Following are 16 T cell receptor beta chains from one sample sequenced in a study of OX40 agonist ivuxolimab in advanced cancers. The method was immunoSEQ multiplex PCR; TCRdb's version includes in-frame clones alone and lacks a portion of them. The table includes 75,000 to 100,000 clones, less than 85% detected once. This material consisted of CD4+ or CD8+ T cells sorted from blood, taken in a trial of the OX40 agonist ivuxolimab. These receptors originate from an adult with an advanced solid tumor such as melanoma, head and neck, liver or kidney cancer.

This clone was observed once. J is TRBJ1-6 and V is TRBV5-1; D unclear. The CDR3 is 15 amino acids. V was cut by 0 bases and J by 10 bases, with 14 bases left in between. Germline assignment: CDR1 SGHRS and CDR2 YFSETQ. The chain's CDR3 is CASSLVQAYGSPLHF. The CDR3 DNA is TGCGCCAGCAGCTTGGTGCAGGCCTACGGGTCACCCCTCCACTTT.

The rearrangement links TRBV14 to TRBJ1-1, with D unclear. CDR3 length: 15 amino acids. The germline V gene has CDR1 SGHDN and CDR2 FVKESK. V was cut by 3 bases and J by 1 base, with 12 bases left in between. The CDR3 DNA follows: TGTGCCAGCAGCCAGTTTCGGTCGGGGAACACTGAAGCTTTCTTT. Translation: CASSQFRSGNTEAFF.

This clone was observed a single time. This chain uses TRBV27 with TRBJ2-7, with 11 bases that match TRBD2. Looked up from germline, CDR1 is MNHEY and CDR2 is SMNVEV (reference sequence). There are 16 residues in the CDR3. The ends lost 5 bases at V and 5 bases at J; junction bases unmatched: 11. The CDR3 coding sequence is TGTGCCAGCAGTCCCCGACTAGCGGGGACTGGCAACGAGCAGTACTTC. This translates into CASSPRLAGTGNEQYF.

The chain has TRBV7-2 and TRBJ2-5, with TRBD1 matching over 10 bases. With V trimmed by 4 bases and J by 2 bases, 1 base remained unmatched. Germline CDR1 reads SGHTA; CDR2 reads FQGNSA. This CDR3 contains 14 residues. The chain's CDR3 is CASSSDRGQETQYF. The CDR3 DNA is TGTGCCAGCAGCTCGGACAGGGGGCAAGAGACCCAGTACTTC.

This clone was seen more than once but under ten times. V usage is TRBV5-1 and J usage is TRBJ1-1; TRBD1 aligns across 10 bases. The V segment lost 8 bases and the J segment 3 bases; nucleotides outside the gene matches: 7. The germline V gene has CDR1 SGHRS and CDR2 YFSETQ. This CDR3 region has 14 residues. The CDR3 coding sequence is TGCGCCAGTCAGAGAGACAGGGGGCACACTGAAGCTTTCTTT. As protein: CASQRDRGHTEAFF. The full variable domain, completed using reference TRBV5-1 and TRBJ1-1, is KAGVTQTPRYLIKTRGQQVTLSCSPISGHRSVSWYQQTPGQGLQFLFEYFSETQRNKGNFPGRFSGRQFSNSRSEMNVSTLELGDSALYLCASQRDRGHTEAFFGQGTRLTVV.

This chain links TRBV6-1 with TRBJ2-7, with TRBD2 matching 12 bases. J was trimmed by 2 bases and V by 4 bases; bases with no gene match: 6. The CDR3 runs 16 residues. The V gene's germline CDR1 is MNHNS and CDR2 SASEGT. CDR3 region: CASSARSSGRAYEQYF. In DNA form, the CDR3 reads TGTGCCAGCAGTGCCCGATCTAGCGGGAGGGCCTACGAGCAGTACTTC.

The chain has TRBV12-5 and TRBJ2-1; D is unclear. This CDR3 region has 15 residues. The V gene lost 3 bases and the J gene lost 0 bases, with 9 bases spanning the gap. The germline gives CDR1 LGHNT, CDR2 FRNRAP. CDR3 bases: TGTGCTAGTGGTTTCCCTAGTCCCTCCTACAATGAGCAGTTCTTC. Its translation: CASGFPSPSYNEQFF.

The chain links TRBV19 to TRBJ2-3; possibly TRBD1 or TRBD2 for D (6 bases each). CDR1 is LNHDA, CDR2 SQIVND, per germline (reference sequence). The CDR3 consists of 16 residues. Trimming stripped 7 bases from V and 3 bases from J, with 20 bases between. CDR3 DNA: TGTGCCAGTAAAACCAGGGGACTCACCGAGACAGATACGCAGTATTTT. Its protein product is CASKTRGLTETDTQYF.

V usage is TRBV7-2 and J usage is TRBJ1-6, with D possibly being TRBD1 (5 bases). This CDR3 is 15 amino acids long. Trimming left V 6 bases short and J 0 bases short, with 9 bases between. Germline V lookup: CDR1 SGHTA, CDR2 FQGNSA. This CDR3 is CASRGGSSYNSPLHF. The CDR3 coding sequence is TGTGCCAGCAGGGGGGGTAGCTCCTATAATTCACCCCTCCACTTT. Full variable domain (outside the CDR3, taken from reference TRBV7-2 and TRBJ1-6): GAGVSQSPSNKVTEKGKDVELRCDPISGHTALYWYRQSLGQGLEFLIYFQGNSAPDKSGLPSDRFSAERTGGSVSTLTIQRTQQEDSAVYLCASRGGSSYNSPLHFGNGTRLTVT.

The chain employs TRBV19 and TRBJ1-5; the D gene is possibly TRBD1 (6 bases). Germline CDR1 is LNHDA and CDR2 is SQIVND (reference sequence). The CDR3 runs to 16 residues. V shed 8 bases and J shed 2 bases, with 19 bases lying between them. The CDR3 coding sequence is TGTGCCAGTTCAGGGGAGCGCAATGCGGGCAATCAGCCCCAGCATTTT. Protein product: CASSGERNAGNQPQHF. The full variable domain, in which reference TRBV19 and TRBJ1-5 provide the parts outside the CDR3, is DGGITQSPKYLFRKEGQNVTLSCEQNLNHDAMYWYRQDPGQGLRLIYYSQIVNDFQKGDIAEGYSVSREKKESFPLTVTSAQKNPTAFYLCASSGERNAGNQPQHFGDGTRLSIL.

The chain employs TRBV4-1 and TRBJ1-2; D is undetermined. The CDR3 spans 15 residues. V lost 0 bases, J lost 8 bases, and 16 bases lay in between. CDR1 and CDR2 (germline): MGHRA, YSYEKL. The CDR3 nucleotides are TGCGCCAGCAGCCAAGAGTCGCCGGTTTTCTACGGCTACACCTTC. It yields the protein CASSQESPVFYGYTF.

The CDR3 sequence: CASSKAGPPYEQYF. Written as DNA, the CDR3 is TGTGCCAGTAGTAAAGCAGGGCCCCCCTACGAGCAGTACTTC. The J gene is TRBJ2-7, the V gene TRBV19, with D perhaps TRBD1 (5 bases). The CDR3 consists of 14 residues. Germline CDR1 is LNHDA and CDR2 is SQIVND (reference sequence). V lost 4 bases to trimming and J lost 2 bases, with 12 bases between them.

This clone was counted between two and nine times. The V gene is TRBV2, the J gene TRBJ1-1, with unresolved D. V was pared by 2 bases and J by 3 bases, with 1 base between. Germline V CDR1 and CDR2: SNHLY, FYNNEI. This CDR3 spans 11 amino acids. CDR3 DNA sequence: TGTGCCAGCAGTGAATACACTGAAGCTTTCTTT. It is translated as CASSEYTEAFF. Looking up the rest from reference TRBV2 and TRBJ1-1 gives the full variable domain: EPEVTQTPSHQVTQMGQEVILRCVPISNHLYFYWYRQILGQKVEFLVSFYNNEISEKSEIFDDQFSVERPDGSNFTLKIRSTKLEDSAMYFCASSEYTEAFFGQGTRLTVV.

The chain combines TRBV11-2 with TRBJ2-1, with TRBD2 identical over 9 bases. CDR1 and CDR2 from the germline V gene are SGHAT and FQNNGV. This CDR3 comprises 16 residues. V lost 5 bases and J lost 7; bases outside the gene matches: 12. The chain's CDR3 is CASSPPGAGGYNEQFF. The CDR3 DNA sequence: TGTGCCAGCAGCCCCCCAGGGGCGGGGGGGTATAATGAGCAGTTCTTC.

This clone has only one observation. An end of the junction does not agree with germline; a read error may underlie this. For the CDR3, the DNA is TGTGCCAGCAGCTTAATGGGAGAGACCGCCATGGAGATCTTC. This encodes CASSLMGETAMEIF. The chain combines TRBV7-9 with TRBJ2-1; D is possibly TRBD2 (5 bases). The CDR3 covers 14 residues. Germline V gene lookup returns CDR1 SEHNR and CDR2 FQNEAQ (reference sequence).

The chain joins TRBV19 to TRBJ2-7; D is unclear. The germline V and J ends were trimmed by 1 base and 2 bases, with 9 bases remaining between them. Germline loops: CDR1 LNHDA, CDR2 SQIVND (reference sequence). The CDR3 totals 14 residues. The CDR3 sequence: CASSIVKGAYEQYF. CDR3 sequence (DNA): TGTGCCAGTAGTATAGTCAAAGGCGCCTACGAGCAGTACTTC.